These T cell receptor beta chains were read from a single sample in a study of siplizumab effects on memory and regulatory T cells. Assay used: immunoSEQ multiplex PCR; TCRdb lists only in-frame clones, some missing. The table records some 100,000 clones, more than 85% of them present only once. Sample: CD4+ T cells sorted from blood. These receptors all come from a human donor in good health. Some clones in this sample may be carry-over from other donors' samples. CDR3s include the opening cysteine and the closing phenylalanine or tryptophan. The D gene is left open where the match is weak. Rows may omit the clone size; those that give it use once, few, many or a size class.

v_call: TRBV5-1
clone_size: .
d_call: .
j_call: TRBJ1-2
cdr3_nt: TGCGCCAGCAGCTTGACAGGGCTTGATGGCTACACCTTC
cdr3_aa: CASSLTGLDGYTF

v_call: TRBV29-1
clone_size: .
d_call: .
j_call: TRBJ2-5
cdr3_nt: TGCAGCGCAAAGCCAGGGTTCTTATCAGAGACCCAGTACTTC
cdr3_aa: CSAKPGFLSETQYF

v_call: TRBV7-9
clone_size: .
d_call: .
j_call: TRBJ2-2
cdr3_nt: TGTGCCAGCAGCTTAGTTGGGGGAGCGTACACCGGGGAGCTGTTTTTT
cdr3_aa: CASSLVGGAYTGELFF

v_call: TRBV13
clone_size: .
d_call: .
j_call: TRBJ1-3
cdr3_nt: TGTGCCAGCAGCTTAGGGGGTATATCTGGAAACACCATATATTTT
cdr3_aa: CASSLGGISGNTIYF

v_call: TRBV4-2
clone_size: .
d_call: .
j_call: TRBJ1-2
cdr3_nt: TGTGCCAGCAGCCCCCAATCAGGGAGGGATGGCTACACCTTC
cdr3_aa: CASSPQSGRDGYTF

v_call: TRBV19
clone_size: once
d_call: .
j_call: TRBJ2-3
cdr3_nt: TGTGCCAGTAGTATTTTAGAGGGACGGGGCGAGGATACGCAGTATTTT
cdr3_aa: CASSILEGRGEDTQYF

v_call: TRBV18
clone_size: .
d_call: .
j_call: TRBJ2-3
cdr3_nt: TGTGCCAGCTCACCGACAGTCCTCTCTAGCACAGATACGCAGTATTTT
cdr3_aa: CASSPTVLSSTDTQYF

v_call: TRBV6-5
clone_size: .
d_call: .
j_call: TRBJ1-5
cdr3_nt: TGTGCCAGCAGTTTACATAGCAATCAGCCCCAGCATTTT
cdr3_aa: CASSLHSNQPQHF

v_call: TRBV5-5
clone_size: .
d_call: TRBD1
j_call: TRBJ2-5
cdr3_nt: TGTGCCAGCACCCGACAGGGGGGTGACGAGACCCAGTACTTC
cdr3_aa: CASTRQGGDETQYF

v_call: TRBV28
clone_size: .
d_call: TRBD1
j_call: TRBJ1-2
cdr3_nt: TGTGCCAGCAGGACAGGGAATTTAGGCGGCTACACCTTC
cdr3_aa: CASRTGNLGGYTF

v_call: TRBV18
clone_size: few
d_call: .
j_call: TRBJ2-1
cdr3_nt: TGTGCCAGCTCACCCCCACCCCACTCCAATGAGCAGTTCTTC
cdr3_aa: CASSPPPHSNEQFF

v_call: TRBV5-1
clone_size: .
d_call: TRBD2
j_call: TRBJ2-1
cdr3_nt: TGCGCCAGCAGCAAGGGACTAGCGGAATGGTACAATGAGCAGTTCTTC
cdr3_aa: CASSKGLAEWYNEQFF

v_call: TRBV6-5
clone_size: few
d_call: .
j_call: TRBJ2-5
cdr3_nt: TGTGCCAGCAGTTATTTGGAGACCCAGTACTTC
cdr3_aa: CASSYLETQYF

v_call: TRBV12-5
clone_size: .
d_call: TRBD2
j_call: TRBJ2-1
cdr3_nt: TGTGCTAGTGGTTTGGGGACTAGCGGGTTTGATGAGCAGTTCTTC
cdr3_aa: CASGLGTSGFDEQFF

v_call: TRBV21-1
clone_size: .
d_call: .
j_call: TRBJ1-2
cdr3_nt: TGTGCCAGCAGCAAACCGGGACAGGGTGGCATCTTCTATGGCTACACCTTC
cdr3_aa: CASSKPGQGGIFYGYTF

v_call: TRBV30
clone_size: .
d_call: .
j_call: TRBJ2-7
cdr3_nt: TGTGCCTGGAGTGTACAGGCTTCCTACGAGCAGTACTTC
cdr3_aa: CAWSVQASYEQYF

v_call: TRBV10-3
clone_size: .
d_call: .
j_call: TRBJ1-2
cdr3_nt: TGTGCCATCAGTGGGGGGAGGGCGCAAGGCTACACCTTC
cdr3_aa: CAISGGRAQGYTF

v_call: TRBV6-1
clone_size: .
d_call: .
j_call: TRBJ1-1
cdr3_nt: TGTGCCAGCAGTGCAATCGGGGACACTGAAGCTTTCTTT
cdr3_aa: CASSAIGDTEAFF

v_call: TRBV19
clone_size: .
d_call: .
j_call: TRBJ2-3
cdr3_nt: TGTGCCAGTAGTATCGGGGCTGCGACTAGCACAGATACGCAGTATTTT
cdr3_aa: CASSIGAATSTDTQYF

v_call: TRBV12-5
clone_size: .
d_call: .
j_call: TRBJ1-4
cdr3_nt: TGTGCTAGTGGTTCGGGACTGAATAATGAAAAACTGTTTTTT
cdr3_aa: CASGSGLNNEKLFF

v_call: TRBV7-8
clone_size: once
d_call: .
j_call: TRBJ1-2
cdr3_nt: TGTGCCAGCAGCTTAGCGGGACAAGGAATAAGCGGCTACACCTTC
cdr3_aa: CASSLAGQGISGYTF

v_call: TRBV7-9
clone_size: .
d_call: .
j_call: TRBJ2-3
cdr3_nt: TGTGCCAGCACTCCTAGGGGCGGCGCAGATACGCAGTATTTT
cdr3_aa: CASTPRGGADTQYF

v_call: TRBV21-1
clone_size: .
d_call: .
j_call: TRBJ2-7
cdr3_nt: TGTGCCAGCAGCACTAAACGGGACAGCCTTTACGAGCAGTACTTC
cdr3_aa: CASSTKRDSLYEQYF

v_call: TRBV9
clone_size: .
d_call: .
j_call: TRBJ1-4
cdr3_nt: TGTGCCAGCCAACCAGGGTTGAATAATGAAAAACTGTTTTTT
cdr3_aa: CASQPGLNNEKLFF

v_call: TRBV5-1
clone_size: .
d_call: .
j_call: TRBJ1-1
cdr3_nt: TGCGCCAGCAGCTTCGAGGGGAACACTGAAGCTTTCTTT
cdr3_aa: CASSFEGNTEAFF

v_call: TRBV18
clone_size: once
d_call: .
j_call: TRBJ1-2
cdr3_nt: TGTGCCAGCTCACCACCGACAGGACCTAACTATGGCTACACCTTC
cdr3_aa: CASSPPTGPNYGYTF

v_call: TRBV6-6
clone_size: .
d_call: TRBD2
j_call: TRBJ2-5
cdr3_nt: TGTGCCAGCATTTTAGCGGGAGCGAAGACCCAGTACTTC
cdr3_aa: CASILAGAKTQYF

v_call: TRBV30
clone_size: .
d_call: .
j_call: TRBJ1-1
cdr3_nt: TGTGCCTGGATAGTAAAGAACACTGAAGCTTTCTTT
cdr3_aa: CAWIVKNTEAFF

v_call: TRBV5-6
clone_size: .
d_call: .
j_call: TRBJ2-7
cdr3_nt: TGTGCCAGCAGCTTGGCCCGGGGGAAGTTGTACGAGCAGTACTTC
cdr3_aa: CASSLARGKLYEQYF

v_call: TRBV6-1
clone_size: .
d_call: .
j_call: TRBJ1-3
cdr3_nt: TGTGCCAGCAGTGAATCCAGGATTGGAAACACCATATATTTT
cdr3_aa: CASSESRIGNTIYF

v_call: TRBV6-5
clone_size: .
d_call: .
j_call: TRBJ2-5
cdr3_nt: TGTGCCAGCAGTCGCGGTGAGACCCAGTACTTC
cdr3_aa: CASSRGETQYF

v_call: TRBV7-8
clone_size: .
d_call: .
j_call: TRBJ2-5
cdr3_nt: TGTGCCAGCAGCTTAGTAGTCGGGACCCAAGAGACCCAGTACTTC
cdr3_aa: CASSLVVGTQETQYF

v_call: TRBV28
clone_size: .
d_call: TRBD1
j_call: TRBJ1-5
cdr3_nt: TGTGCCAGCAGTTTACGGATATACTCGGGACAGGGCAATCAGCCCCAGCATTTT
cdr3_aa: CASSLRIYSGQGNQPQHF

v_call: TRBV6-1
clone_size: .
d_call: .
j_call: TRBJ1-4
cdr3_nt: TGTGCCAGCGCAGGGGTTACTAATGAAAAACTGTTTTTT
cdr3_aa: CASAGVTNEKLFF

v_call: TRBV18
clone_size: .
d_call: .
j_call: TRBJ2-5
cdr3_nt: TGTGCCAGCTCACCGACGCTCCAAGAGACCCAGTACTTC
cdr3_aa: CASSPTLQETQYF

v_call: TRBV19
clone_size: .
d_call: .
j_call: TRBJ1-1
cdr3_nt: TGTGCCAGTACCACCGTAGTAGGAGGTGACACTGAAGCTTTCTTT
cdr3_aa: CASTTVVGGDTEAFF